A selection of T cell receptor beta chains follows, all from one sample in a study of T cells after posttransplantation cyclophosphamide. Sequencing was performed with immunoSEQ multiplex PCR; in TCRdb, only in-frame clones are kept and a portion is missing. The sample carries 4,400 or so clones, about 81% recorded once. The sample here was PBMCs, taken after an allogeneic stem cell transplant with post-transplant cyclophosphamide. These receptor sequences come from a female patient aged 50-65 years who received an allogeneic stem cell transplant from a related donor, was CMV-positive, and had no GVHD. T cells may partly derive from the graft donor. Each CDR3 is given with its conserved first and last residue. Each record gives: J gene, V gene, D gene, CDR3 protein. A D gene is named only where the DNA matches it firmly.

J gene: TRBJ1-5; V gene: TRBV19; D gene: TRBD1; CDR3 protein: CASSNGTGRSNQPQHF
J gene: TRBJ2-3; V gene: TRBV18; D gene: -; CDR3 protein: CASSNPGLSTDTQYF
J gene: TRBJ2-2; V gene: TRBV5-1; D gene: TRBD2; CDR3 protein: CASSFGTRGGELFF
J gene: TRBJ1-3; V gene: TRBV7-3; D gene: TRBD1; CDR3 protein: CASTTGGSGNTIYF
J gene: TRBJ2-2; V gene: TRBV10-3; D gene: -; CDR3 protein: CAISPLPAEGNTGELFF
J gene: TRBJ1-3; V gene: TRBV18; D gene: TRBD1; CDR3 protein: CASSPAGTGLGNTIYF
J gene: TRBJ1-6; V gene: TRBV27; D gene: -; CDR3 protein: CASSFLGANNSPLHF
J gene: TRBJ1-1; V gene: TRBV10-2; D gene: TRBD1; CDR3 protein: CASSESGGRDRALNTEAFF
J gene: TRBJ2-3; V gene: TRBV29-1; D gene: TRBD2; CDR3 protein: CSVEGLAGGPTDTQYF
J gene: TRBJ1-4; V gene: TRBV7-6; D gene: -; CDR3 protein: CASSLASGLGEKLFF
J gene: TRBJ2-1; V gene: TRBV6-1; D gene: -; CDR3 protein: CASTLTGGGPDEQFF
J gene: TRBJ1-5; V gene: TRBV21-1; D gene: -; CDR3 protein: CASSLQGRAVQPQHF
J gene: TRBJ1-6; V gene: TRBV19; D gene: -; CDR3 protein: CASSITSHGPLHF
J gene: TRBJ1-3; V gene: TRBV14; D gene: TRBD1; CDR3 protein: CASSQVTGGLAGNTIYF
J gene: TRBJ2-1; V gene: TRBV6-5; D gene: TRBD1; CDR3 protein: CASRKQGTLYNEQFF
J gene: TRBJ1-1; V gene: TRBV7-3; D gene: TRBD1; CDR3 protein: CASSPGTGIDEAFF
J gene: TRBJ1-1; V gene: TRBV15; D gene: -; CDR3 protein: CATSGTGFTEAFF
J gene: TRBJ2-2; V gene: TRBV18; D gene: TRBD1; CDR3 protein: CASSPGDRSTGELFF
J gene: TRBJ1-1; V gene: TRBV29-1; D gene: -; CDR3 protein: CSALNTEAFF
J gene: TRBJ2-7; V gene: TRBV19; D gene: TRBD2; CDR3 protein: CASSSLAGPEQYF
J gene: TRBJ1-3; V gene: TRBV7-2; D gene: TRBD1; CDR3 protein: CASTTGGSGNTIYF
J gene: TRBJ1-1; V gene: TRBV10-2; D gene: -; CDR3 protein: CASKRGVETEAFF
J gene: TRBJ1-2; V gene: TRBV27; D gene: -; CDR3 protein: CASSLSGLYGYTF
J gene: TRBJ2-1; V gene: TRBV2; D gene: TRBD2; CDR3 protein: CASSSGTSFNEQFF
J gene: TRBJ2-1; V gene: TRBV6-1; D gene: -; CDR3 protein: CASSDYPSYNEQFF
J gene: TRBJ2-6; V gene: TRBV28; D gene: -; CDR3 protein: CASSLGGGANVLTF
J gene: TRBJ1-1; V gene: TRBV6-5; D gene: -; CDR3 protein: CASRGQAWGTEAFF
J gene: TRBJ2-2; V gene: TRBV28; D gene: TRBD2; CDR3 protein: CASSLLAGVAGELFF
J gene: TRBJ2-3; V gene: TRBV19; D gene: -; CDR3 protein: CASTSSGGSADTQYF
J gene: TRBJ1-1; V gene: TRBV28; D gene: -; CDR3 protein: CASSPRSLNTEAFF
J gene: TRBJ1-5; V gene: TRBV19; D gene: -; CDR3 protein: CASSTTGNQPQHF
J gene: TRBJ2-5; V gene: TRBV7-2; D gene: -; CDR3 protein: CASSLGLDQETQYF
J gene: TRBJ1-4; V gene: TRBV19; D gene: TRBD1; CDR3 protein: CASSSFRQGREKLFF
J gene: TRBJ2-1; V gene: TRBV18; D gene: TRBD1; CDR3 protein: CASSPTTGSGDEQFF
J gene: TRBJ2-2; V gene: TRBV5-1; D gene: -; CDR3 protein: CASSLKNGGATGELFF
J gene: TRBJ2-7; V gene: TRBV5-4; D gene: TRBD2; CDR3 protein: CASSLESGGTYEQYF
J gene: TRBJ1-1; V gene: TRBV13; D gene: -; CDR3 protein: CASSLTLNSEAFF
J gene: TRBJ1-2; V gene: TRBV6-4; D gene: -; CDR3 protein: CASSDSAGQAADGYTF
J gene: TRBJ2-7; V gene: TRBV7-8; D gene: TRBD1; CDR3 protein: CASSLGRGRAGQYF
J gene: TRBJ1-3; V gene: TRBV7-6; D gene: TRBD1; CDR3 protein: CASSSTGGYTIYF
J gene: TRBJ2-7; V gene: TRBV19; D gene: TRBD1; CDR3 protein: CASNRRDRDYEQYF
J gene: TRBJ2-2; V gene: TRBV29-1; D gene: -; CDR3 protein: CSVEDREGAHTGELFF
J gene: TRBJ2-5; V gene: TRBV5-1; D gene: TRBD1; CDR3 protein: CASSFWDSQETQYF
J gene: TRBJ1-6; V gene: TRBV14; D gene: -; CDR3 protein: CASSQGMEGYNSPLHF